Listed here are 18 T cell receptor beta chains from one sample, sequenced in a study of cytomegalovirus exposure and HLA in healthy donors. With 60 Vbeta and 13 Jbeta primers, the PCR was carried out. The method was immunoSEQ multiplex PCR; TCRdb's version includes in-frame clones alone and lacks a portion of them. This sample has roughly 120,000 clones; over 65% occur once, and the top ten carry roughly 13%. The sample comprised PBMCs. The source is a man aged 25-40 years in good health and CMV-seropositive.

V is TRBV27 and J is TRBJ1-2; 7 nucleotides match TRBD1. The V gene end was trimmed by 5 bases and the J gene end by 7 bases; junction bases not matched to a gene: 10. Germline V lookup: CDR1 MNHEY, CDR2 SMNVEV (reference sequence). There are 14 residues in the CDR3. CDR3 protein: CASSPGTVRSGYTF. DNA of the CDR3: TGTGCCAGCAGTCCCGGGACAGTCCGCTCTGGCTACACCTTC.

The genes are TRBV19 and TRBJ1-2, with D possibly matching TRBD1 (6 bases). Germline V lookup: CDR1 LNHDA, CDR2 SQIVND (reference sequence). The CDR3 contains 14 residues. V lost 4 bases and J 3 bases, leaving 12 bases between the germline ends. The CDR3 sequence is CASSTDSWDYGYTF. CDR3 nucleotide sequence: TGTGCCAGTAGTACGGACAGTTGGGACTATGGCTACACCTTC.

The chain joins TRBV23-1 to TRBJ2-5, with D uncertain. TRBV23-1 is labeled an ORF, and its function is uncertain. V was pared by 3 bases and J by 4 bases, with 24 bases between. This CDR3 comprises 18 residues. The CDR3 nucleotides read TGCGCCAGCAGTCAGACCGCCGGCAAACAGCCAGGCACAGAGACCCAGTACTTC. Translation gives CASSQTAGKQPGTETQYF.

V and J are TRBV19 and TRBJ1-6; D is perhaps TRBD1 (6 bases). There are 15 residues in the CDR3. Germline loops: CDR1 LNHDA, CDR2 SQIVND (reference sequence). The V gene lost 3 bases and the J gene lost 10 bases, with 16 bases spanning the gap. CDR3 nucleotides: TGTGCCAGTAGTATTCAGGGGACCGCCGTCTCACCCCTCCACTTT. As protein: CASSIQGTAVSPLHF. Looking up the rest from reference TRBV19 and TRBJ1-6 gives the full variable domain: DGGITQSPKYLFRKEGQNVTLSCEQNLNHDAMYWYRQDPGQGLRLIYYSQIVNDFQKGDIAEGYSVSREKKESFPLTVTSAQKNPTAFYLCASSIQGTAVSPLHFGNGTRLTVT.

The chain joins TRBV6-5 to TRBJ2-7; 8 positions agree with TRBD2. V trimming: 3 bases; J trimming: 3 bases; junction bases outside the gene matches: 7. This CDR3 comprises 15 residues. Germline assignment: CDR1 MNHEY and CDR2 SVGAGI. The CDR3 DNA sequence: TGTGCCAGCAGTTATAGGCGGGGGGCCTTCTACGAGCAGTACTTC. This encodes CASSYRRGAFYEQYF.

The CDR3 sequence: CASSLQTTNEKLFF. The CDR3 region has the DNA TGCGCCAGCAGTCTCCAGACAACTAATGAAAAACTGTTTTTT. The gene calls are TRBV5-1 and TRBJ1-4; D gene uncertain. The CDR3 totals 14 residues. The ends were cut back, 5 bases at V and 0 bases at J, with 8 bases in the middle. Germline lookup yields CDR1 SGHRS and CDR2 YFSETQ.

This chain links TRBV6-6 with TRBJ1-5; a weak D match, TRBD1 (5 bases). Between the trimmed V and J ends, which lost 9 bases and 7 bases, there was a span of 19 bases. CDR3 size: 14 residues. Germline V lookup: CDR1 MNHNY, CDR2 SVGAGI (reference sequence). The CDR3 coding sequence is TGTGCCAGTTGGGACGGGGGGTATACGCAGCCCCAGCATTTT. It codes for CASWDGGYTQPQHF.

J is TRBJ2-2 and V is TRBV5-6; 15 bases match TRBD2. Germline assignment: CDR1 SGHDT and CDR2 YYEEEE. The CDR3 has 18 residues. V lost 5 bases to trimming and J lost 2 bases; unmatched junction nucleotides: 7. CDR3 in amino acids: CASRDGLAGGSNTGELFF. CDR3 coding DNA: TGTGCCAGCAGAGACGGACTAGCGGGGGGGTCCAACACCGGGGAGCTGTTTTTT.

This clone has more than one count but fewer than ten. J is TRBJ1-5 and V is TRBV11-2, with 8 bases lining up with TRBD1. J gave up 7 bases and V 1 base, and 3 bases lay outside the gene matches. Germline values: CDR1 SGHAT, CDR2 FQNNGV. The CDR3 is made up of 14 amino acids. The DNA of the CDR3 is TGTGCCAGCAGCTTAGTGGGGACAGGACAGCCCCAGCATTTT. Amino acids: CASSLVGTGQPQHF.

This chain connects TRBV6-5 to TRBJ1-6; the D is unclear. In germline, CDR1 is MNHEY, CDR2 SVGAGI. The germline V and J ends were trimmed by 0 bases and 11 bases, with 14 bases remaining between them. The CDR3 covers 15 residues. CDR3 sequence reads: CASSYSRRDKAPLHF. The CDR3 DNA reads as TGTGCCAGCAGTTACTCGAGACGAGACAAAGCACCCCTCCACTTT.

The V gene is TRBV9, the J gene TRBJ2-3, with a possible D match to TRBD1 (6 bases). Germline V lookup: CDR1 SGDLS, CDR2 YYNGEE. Trimming left V 0 bases short and J 6 bases short, with 17 bases between. CDR3 length: 16 amino acids. CDR3 protein: CASSVGGSQGTDTQYF. CDR3 DNA sequence: TGTGCCAGCAGCGTAGGGGGCAGCCAGGGGACCGATACGCAGTATTTT.

The chain links TRBV7-2 to TRBJ2-7; no reliable D call. Per the germline V gene, CDR1 is SGHTA and CDR2 is FQGNSA. V dropped 6 bases and J dropped 2 bases, with 11 bases sitting between them. CDR3 length: 13 residues. CDR3 DNA: TGTGCCAGCAGTTCCCTGGGCCCCTACGAGCAGTACTTC. The encoded protein is CASSSLGPYEQYF.

This clone was found once. The chain recombines TRBV10-3 with TRBJ1-1; 7 bases match TRBD1. This CDR3 has 17 residues. Trimming at V came to 5 bases and at J to 3 bases, leaving 15 bases not matched to a gene. CDR1 is ENHRY and CDR2 is SYGVKD in the germline V gene. CDR3 nucleotide sequence: TGTGCCATCAGTATAGGGACAGAGCCTCCGAATTACACTGAAGCTTTCTTT. Protein sequence: CAISIGTEPPNYTEAFF.

This chain uses TRBV19 with TRBJ2-1, with TRBD2 matching over 8 bases. Germline V gene sequence: CDR1 LNHDA, CDR2 SQIVND (reference sequence). Losses at the gene ends were 3 bases for V and 9 bases for J; bases not matched to a gene: 10. The CDR3 is 15 amino acids. CDR3 amino acids: CASSISGLVSSEQFF. CDR3 DNA: TGTGCCAGTAGTATTTCGGGACTAGTGAGTAGTGAGCAGTTCTTC.

The rearrangement uses TRBV10-1 and TRBJ2-5; 8 bases are a match to TRBD1. Germline-derived CDR1 and CDR2 are WNHNN and SYGVQD (reference sequence). V dropped 0 bases and J dropped 5; count of bases not matched to a gene: 11. The CDR3 runs to 17 residues. The CDR3 DNA follows: TGCGCCAGCAGTGAGTCCGCCGGACAGGGTAGGAGCGAGACCCAGTACTTC. Translated: CASSESAGQGRSETQYF.

The chain carries TRBV4-2 and TRBJ1-5, with unresolved D. Germline V lookup: CDR1 LGHNA, CDR2 YNFKEQ. V was trimmed by 0 bases and J by 0 bases, leaving 6 bases between them. CDR3 length equals 15 residues. The chain's CDR3 is CASSQDASSNQPQHF. CDR3 DNA: TGTGCCAGCAGCCAAGATGCCAGTAGCAATCAGCCCCAGCATTTT.

V gene TRBV6-5 combines with J gene TRBJ2-1; 8 bases line up with TRBD1. The CDR3 length is 15 residues. Germline loops: CDR1 MNHEY, CDR2 SVGAGI. The junction had 7 bases not matched to a gene; V was cut back by 4 bases and J by 5 bases. The CDR3 reads CASSSDRGRNNEQFF. As DNA, the CDR3 is TGTGCCAGCAGTTCCGACAGGGGAAGAAACAATGAGCAGTTCTTC.

V gene TRBV29-1 combines with J gene TRBJ2-3, with a tentative D call TRBD2 (5 bases). Deletions cut 6 bases from V and 2 bases from J, with 18 bases between. The germline V gene has CDR1 SQVTM and CDR2 ANQGSEA. CDR3 length: 15 residues. DNA for the CDR3: TGCAGCGTCTATTGGGCTAGCCCAAACACAGATACGCAGTATTTT. Translating it yields CSVYWASPNTDTQYF.